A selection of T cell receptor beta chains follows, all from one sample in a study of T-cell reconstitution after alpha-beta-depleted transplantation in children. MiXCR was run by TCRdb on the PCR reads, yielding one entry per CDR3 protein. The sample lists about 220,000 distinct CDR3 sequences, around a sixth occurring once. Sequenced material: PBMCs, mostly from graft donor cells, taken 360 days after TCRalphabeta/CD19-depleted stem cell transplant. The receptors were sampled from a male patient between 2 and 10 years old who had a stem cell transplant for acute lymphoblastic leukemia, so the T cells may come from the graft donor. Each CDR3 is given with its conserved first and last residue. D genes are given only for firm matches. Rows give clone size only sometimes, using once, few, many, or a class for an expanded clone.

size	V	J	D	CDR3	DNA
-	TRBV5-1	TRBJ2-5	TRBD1	CASSPSTGTGQETQYF	TGCGCCAGCAGCCCCTCAACCGGGACAGGGCAAGAGACCCAGTACTTC
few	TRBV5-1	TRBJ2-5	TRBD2	CASSLGVGGGPQETQYF	TGCGCCAGCAGCTTGGGCGTCGGCGGGGGGCCCCAAGAGACCCAGTACTTC
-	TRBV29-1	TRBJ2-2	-	CSVGGSNTGELFF	TGCAGCGTTGGAGGGTCGAACACCGGGGAGCTGTTTTTT
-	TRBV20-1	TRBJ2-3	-	CSALGATSTDTQYF	TGCAGTGCCCTGGGAGCGACTAGCACAGATACGCAGTATTTT
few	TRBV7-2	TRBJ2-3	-	CASSPHQASTDTQYF	TGTGCCAGCAGCCCGCACCAAGCTAGCACAGATACGCAGTATTTT
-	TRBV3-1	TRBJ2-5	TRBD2	CASSQGSGSQETQYF	TGTGCCAGCAGCCAAGGTAGCGGGAGTCAAGAGACCCAGTACTTC
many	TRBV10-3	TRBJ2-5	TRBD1	CAISEGTEETQYF	TGTGCCATCAGTGAGGGGACAGAAGAGACCCAGTACTTC
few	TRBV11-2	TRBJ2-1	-	CASSEVHNEQFF	TGTGCCAGCAGCGAAGTCCACAATGAGCAGTTCTTC
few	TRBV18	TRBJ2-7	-	CASSPSVGNYEQYF	TGTGCCAGCTCACCGTCGGTAGGAAACTACGAGCAGTACTTC
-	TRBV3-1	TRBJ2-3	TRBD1	CASSLGTAEYF	TGTGCCAGCAGCCTCGGGACAGCGGAGTATTTT
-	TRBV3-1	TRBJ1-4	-	CASSGRDREVNEKLFF	TGTGCCAGCAGCGGCAGGGATCGGGAGGTAAATGAAAAACTGTTTTTT
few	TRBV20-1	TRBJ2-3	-	CSAGGDPAGAMVVRADTQYF	TGCAGTGCCGGAGGGGACCCGGCGGGGGCTATGGTAGTGAGAGCAGATACGCAGTATTTT
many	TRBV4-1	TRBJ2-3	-	CASSQDRGAQAVDTQYF	TGCGCCAGCAGCCAAGATCGCGGCGCCCAGGCGGTGGATACGCAGTATTTT
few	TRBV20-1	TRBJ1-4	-	CSAGIGKGEKLFF	TGCAGTGCTGGAATCGGGAAGGGTGAAAAACTGTTTTTT
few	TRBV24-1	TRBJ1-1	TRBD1	CATSDIQGDEAFF	TGTGCCACCAGTGATATACAGGGGGATGAGGCTTTCTTT
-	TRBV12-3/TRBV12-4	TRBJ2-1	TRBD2	CASSLGAGGLTEQFF	TGTGCCAGCAGTTTGGGGGCGGGGGGGCTGACTGAGCAGTTCTTC
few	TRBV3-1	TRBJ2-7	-	CASSPRDTYSYEQYF	TGTGCCAGCAGCCCCCGGGACACCTACTCCTACGAGCAGTACTTC
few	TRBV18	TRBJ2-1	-	CASSTSGNEQFF	TGTGCCAGCTCGACCTCGGGGAATGAGCAGTTCTTC
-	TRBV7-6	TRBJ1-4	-	CASSFGRTEKLFF	TGTGCCAGCAGCTTCGGTAGGACCGAAAAACTGTTTTTT
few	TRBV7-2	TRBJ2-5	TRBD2	CASSLATWTSGGWGETQYF	TGTGCCAGCAGCTTAGCCACCTGGACTAGCGGGGGCTGGGGGGAGACCCAGTACTTC
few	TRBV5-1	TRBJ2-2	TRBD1	CASSWTGRKGGELFF	TGCGCCAGCAGCTGGACAGGGAGGAAAGGCGGGGAGCTGTTTTTT
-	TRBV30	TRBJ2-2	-	CATVPGHMNTGELFF	TGTGCCACCGTCCCCGGGCACATGAACACCGGGGAGCTGTTTTTT
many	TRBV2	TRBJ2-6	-	CASSPHMRTGANVLTF	TGTGCCAGCAGTCCACATATGAGGACCGGGGCCAACGTCCTGACTTTC
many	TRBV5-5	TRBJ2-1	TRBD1	CASSPRDRANNEQFF	TGTGCCAGCAGCCCCCGGGACAGGGCGAACAATGAGCAGTTCTTC
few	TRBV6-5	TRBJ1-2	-	CASSYQGYGYTF	TGTGCCAGCAGTTACCAGGGATATGGCTACACCTTC
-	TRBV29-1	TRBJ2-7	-	CSVAWGHYEQYF	TGCAGCGTTGCCTGGGGGCATTACGAGCAGTACTTC
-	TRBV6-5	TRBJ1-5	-	CASSSLNQPQHF	TGTGCCAGCAGTTCGCTGAATCAGCCCCAGCATTTT
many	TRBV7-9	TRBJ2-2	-	CASTPRGPANTGELFF	TGTGCCAGCACCCCCCGGGGGCCCGCGAACACCGGGGAGCTGTTTTTT
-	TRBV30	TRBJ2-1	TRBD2	CAWSVLAEMNEQFF	TGTGCCTGGAGTGTACTAGCGGAGATGAATGAGCAGTTCTTC
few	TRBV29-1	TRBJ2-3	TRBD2	CSVGKLAGGPLDTQYF	TGCAGCGTTGGGAAACTAGCGGGGGGGCCGTTAGATACGCAGTATTTT
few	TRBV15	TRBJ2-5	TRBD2	CATSRDRGIAGWETQYF	TGTGCCACCAGCAGAGATCGGGGGATAGCGGGGTGGGAGACCCAGTACTTC
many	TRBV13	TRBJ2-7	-	CASSLGWEEQYF	TGTGCCAGCAGCTTAGGCTGGGAAGAGCAGTACTTC
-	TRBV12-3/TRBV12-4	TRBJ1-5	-	CASSLESGNNQPQHF	TGTGCCAGCAGTTTAGAATCAGGGAACAATCAGCCCCAGCATTTT
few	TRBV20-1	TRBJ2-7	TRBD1	CSAGETGKYEQYF	TGCAGTGCTGGGGAGACAGGGAAATACGAGCAGTACTTC
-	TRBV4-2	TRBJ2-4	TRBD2	CASSQDLVAGALAKNIQYF	TGTGCCAGCAGCCAAGATCTGGTAGCGGGGGCGCTAGCCAAAAACATTCAGTACTTC
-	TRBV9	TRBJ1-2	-	CASSAPGMDGYGYTF	TGTGCCAGCAGCGCCCCAGGGATGGACGGCTATGGCTACACCTTC
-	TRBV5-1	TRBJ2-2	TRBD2	CASSYPWGGHTGELFF	TGCGCCAGCAGCTACCCCTGGGGGGGTCACACCGGGGAGCTGTTTTTT
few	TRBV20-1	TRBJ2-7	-	CSARHGSYYEQYF	TGCAGTGCCCGGCACGGGTCTTATTACGAGCAGTACTTC
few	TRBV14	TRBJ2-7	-	CASSQGPGRNEQYF	TGTGCCAGCAGCCAAGGGCCGGGGAGGAACGAGCAGTACTTC
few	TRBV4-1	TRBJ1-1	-	CASSQEGLGRTEAFF	TGCGCCAGCAGCCAAGAGGGACTAGGGAGGACTGAAGCTTTCTTT
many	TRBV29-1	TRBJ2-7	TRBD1	CSVGRQGANEQYF	TGCAGCGTTGGCAGACAGGGGGCAAACGAGCAGTACTTC
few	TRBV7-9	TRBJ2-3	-	CASSQRGTPHLEYF	TGTGCCAGCAGCCAACGAGGGACTCCCCACTTGGAGTATTTT
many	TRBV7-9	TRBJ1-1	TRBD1	CASSFGQGATEAFF	TGTGCCAGCAGCTTCGGACAGGGGGCGACTGAAGCTTTCTTT
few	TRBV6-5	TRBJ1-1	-	CASSYSGTKNTEAFF	TGTGCCAGCAGTTATTCCGGGACAAAGAACACTGAAGCTTTCTTT
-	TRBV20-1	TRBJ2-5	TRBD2	CSARRAGETQYF	TGCAGTGCTAGGAGAGCGGGGGAGACCCAGTACTTC